A single sample gave rise to the 10 T cell receptor beta chains below, sequenced in a study of blood T cell repertoires in COVID-19. Repertoires were generated with immunoSEQ multiplex PCR, while TCRdb's copy carries only in-frame clones and drops some. The sample records a few hundred thousand clones, about 90% being singletons. Source material: PBMCs or T cells enriched from blood (not recorded which). These receptors were collected from a woman in her 30s who had recovered from COVID-19.

The chain is built from TRBV12-3 or TRBV12-4 and TRBJ2-7, with D tentatively TRBD2 (6 bases). This CDR3 comprises 11 residues. V dropped 8 bases and J dropped 7 bases, with 12 bases sitting between them. The DNA for the CDR3 is TGTGCCAGCGGCGCTGGGGGGGAGCAGTACTTC. It codes for CASGAGGEQYF.

V gene TRBV27 combines with J gene TRBJ1-1; D remains unclear. Germline V gene data show CDR1 as MNHEY and CDR2 as SMNVEV (reference sequence). The CDR3 is 18 amino acids. The germline V and J ends were trimmed by 3 bases and 0 bases, with 20 bases remaining between them. CDR3 residues: CASSFFPIYDTVNTEAFF. In nucleotides, the CDR3 is TGTGCCAGCAGTTTTTTCCCAATCTACGACACGGTGAACACTGAAGCTTTCTTT.

This clone has just one count. The V gene is TRBV7-6, the J gene TRBJ1-1; maybe TRBD1 (6 bases). This CDR3 region has 15 residues. Germline assignment: CDR1 SGHVS and CDR2 FNYEAQ. The ends were cut back, 1 base at V and 3 bases at J, with 12 bases in the middle. CDR3 residues: CASSLVGGYDTEAFF. The DNA for the CDR3 is TGTGCCAGCAGCTTAGTAGGGGGTTACGACACTGAAGCTTTCTTT.

About this clone itself: The sample carries other DNA sequences with the same CDR3. This chain links TRBV19 with TRBJ2-7; TRBD1 might be the D (7 bases). CDR3 length: 12 amino acids. V gave up 5 bases and J gave up 6 bases, with 11 bases separating them. Germline CDR1 reads LNHDA; CDR2 reads SQIVND (reference sequence). CDR3 sequence: CASSYRGGEQYF. DNA for the CDR3: TGTGCCAGTAGTTACAGGGGAGGCGAGCAGTACTTC.

In DNA, the CDR3 is TGTGCCAGTAGTCCGGGGGACGGTACCGTTGACTATGGCTACACCTTC. Residues: CASSPGDGTVDYGYTF. The V and J genes are TRBV19 and TRBJ1-2; perhaps TRBD1 as D (5 bases). Trimming took off 5 bases at V and 3 bases at J, with 19 bases between the two ends. CDR3 length equals 16 residues. The germline V gene has CDR1 LNHDA and CDR2 SQIVND (reference sequence).

This clone was recorded a few times. J is TRBJ2-1 and V is TRBV10-3; a possible D gene is TRBD2 (6 bases). The CDR3 spans 13 residues. CDR1 is ENHRY and CDR2 is SYGVKD in the germline V gene. V was pared by 7 bases and J by 5 bases, with 12 bases between. CDR3 bases: TGTGCCATCACCCGGGACTTTGACAATGAGCAGTTCTTC. Amino acid sequence: CAITRDFDNEQFF.

This chain uses TRBV18 with TRBJ2-7, with D tentatively TRBD2 (6 bases). The CDR3 covers 14 residues. V was clipped by 5 bases and J by 5 bases, with 16 bases between them. Germline V gives CDR1 KGHSH, CDR2 LQKENI. CDR3 in DNA: TGTGCCAGCTCAAGGGACTTCCCTGGGAACGAGCAGTACTTC. This encodes CASSRDFPGNEQYF.

This CDR3 reads CASSLAGLGGGETQYF. CDR3 nucleotide sequence: TGTGCCAGCAGCTTAGCCGGACTAGGCGGGGGAGAGACCCAGTACTTC. The V call is TRBV7-2, the J call TRBJ2-5, with 7 bases that match TRBD2. This CDR3 has 16 residues. Trimming took 0 bases from V and 4 from J; bases not matched to a gene: 8. Germline CDR1 and CDR2: SGHTA and FQGNSA.

The rearrangement links TRBV7-8 to TRBJ2-1; 7 nucleotides align to TRBD2. The CDR3 runs to 17 residues. CDR1 and CDR2 from the germline V gene are SGHVS and FQNEAQ. V trimming: 2 bases; J trimming: 4 bases; junction bases outside the gene matches: 11. This CDR3 reads CASSLSRGLGRYNEQFF. The CDR3 bases are TGTGCCAGCAGCTTATCCCGAGGACTAGGGCGGTACAATGAGCAGTTCTTC.

The chain combines TRBV19 with TRBJ2-7; 7 nucleotides agree with TRBD1. Germline lookup yields CDR1 LNHDA and CDR2 SQIVND (reference sequence). The CDR3 sequence is 14 residues long. Trimming removed 7 bases from V and 5 bases from J; junction bases left unmatched: 11. The CDR3 region has the DNA TGTGCCAGTACCACTACAGGGGCTCAAGACGAGCAGTACTTC. This encodes CASTTTGAQDEQYF. The variable domain in full, completed from reference TRBV19 and TRBJ2-7, reads DGGITQSPKYLFRKEGQNVTLSCEQNLNHDAMYWYRQDPGQGLRLIYYSQIVNDFQKGDIAEGYSVSREKKESFPLTVTSAQKNPTAFYLCASTTTGAQDEQYFGPGTRLTVT.